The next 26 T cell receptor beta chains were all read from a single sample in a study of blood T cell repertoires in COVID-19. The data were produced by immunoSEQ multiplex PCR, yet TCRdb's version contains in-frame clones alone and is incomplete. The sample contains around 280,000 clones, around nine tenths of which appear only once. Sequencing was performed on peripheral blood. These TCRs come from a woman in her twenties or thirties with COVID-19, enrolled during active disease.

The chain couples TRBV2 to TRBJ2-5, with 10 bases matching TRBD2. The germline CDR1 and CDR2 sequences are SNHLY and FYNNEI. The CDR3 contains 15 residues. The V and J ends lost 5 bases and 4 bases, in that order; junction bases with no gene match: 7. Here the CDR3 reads CASSLSGRGRETQYF. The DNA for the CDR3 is TGTGCCAGCAGTCTGAGCGGGAGGGGTCGAGAGACCCAGTACTTC.

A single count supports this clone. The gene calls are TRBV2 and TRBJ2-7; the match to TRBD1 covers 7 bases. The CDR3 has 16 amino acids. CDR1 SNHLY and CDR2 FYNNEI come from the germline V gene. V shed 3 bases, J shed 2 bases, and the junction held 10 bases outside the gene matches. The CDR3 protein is CASSDETGPVTYEQYF. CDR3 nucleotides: TGTGCCAGCAGTGACGAGACAGGGCCTGTTACCTACGAGCAGTACTTC.

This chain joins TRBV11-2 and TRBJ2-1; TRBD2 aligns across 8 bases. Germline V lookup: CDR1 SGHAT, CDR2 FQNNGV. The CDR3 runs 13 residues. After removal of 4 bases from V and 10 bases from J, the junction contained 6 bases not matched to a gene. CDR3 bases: TGTGCCAGCAGCTCAGCGGGAGAGGAAGAGCAGTTCTTC. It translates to CASSSAGEEEQFF.

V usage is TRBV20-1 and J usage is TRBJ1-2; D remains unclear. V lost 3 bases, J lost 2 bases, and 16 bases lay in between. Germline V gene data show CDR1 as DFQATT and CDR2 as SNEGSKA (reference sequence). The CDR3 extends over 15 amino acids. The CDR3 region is CSASDKVTRNYGYTF. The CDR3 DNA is TGCAGTGCTAGTGATAAAGTGACACGGAACTATGGCTACACCTTC.

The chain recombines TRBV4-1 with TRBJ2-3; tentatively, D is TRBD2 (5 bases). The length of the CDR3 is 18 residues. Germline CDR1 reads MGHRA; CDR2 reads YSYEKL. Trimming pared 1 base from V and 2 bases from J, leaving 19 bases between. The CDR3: CASSQAPQGSGPTDTQYF. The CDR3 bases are TGCGCCAGCAGCCAAGCCCCTCAAGGGAGCGGTCCCACAGATACGCAGTATTTT.

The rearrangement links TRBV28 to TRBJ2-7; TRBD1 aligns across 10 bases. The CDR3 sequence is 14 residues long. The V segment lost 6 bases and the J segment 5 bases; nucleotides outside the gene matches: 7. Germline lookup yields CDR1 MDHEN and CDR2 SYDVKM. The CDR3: CASRRSGTGDEQYF. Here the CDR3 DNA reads TGTGCCAGCAGAAGATCCGGGACAGGGGACGAGCAGTACTTC.

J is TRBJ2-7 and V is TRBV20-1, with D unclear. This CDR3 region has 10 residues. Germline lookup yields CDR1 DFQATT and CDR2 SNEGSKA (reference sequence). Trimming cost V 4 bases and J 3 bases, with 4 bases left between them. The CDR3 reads CSATNYEQYF. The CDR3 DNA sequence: TGCAGTGCTACTAACTACGAGCAGTACTTC.

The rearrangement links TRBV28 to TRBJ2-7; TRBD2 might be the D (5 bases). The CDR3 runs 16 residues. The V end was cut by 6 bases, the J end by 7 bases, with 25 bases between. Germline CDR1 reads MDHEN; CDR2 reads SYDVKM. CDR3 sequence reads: CASSSLGTARVVEQYF. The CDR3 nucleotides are TGTGCCAGCAGCTCCCTGGGCACAGCGAGGGTTGTGGAGCAGTACTTC.

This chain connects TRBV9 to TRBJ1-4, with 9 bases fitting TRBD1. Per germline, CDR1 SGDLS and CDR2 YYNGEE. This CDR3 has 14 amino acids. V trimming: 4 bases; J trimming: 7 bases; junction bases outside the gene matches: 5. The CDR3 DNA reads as TGTGCCAGCAGCCTCGGACAGGGGTTTGAAAAACTGTTTTTT. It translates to CASSLGQGFEKLFF.

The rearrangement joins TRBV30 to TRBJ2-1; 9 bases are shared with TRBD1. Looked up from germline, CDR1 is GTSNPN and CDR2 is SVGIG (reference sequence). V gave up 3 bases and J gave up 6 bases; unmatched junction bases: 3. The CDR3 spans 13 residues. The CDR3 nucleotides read TGTGCCTGGAGGGGACAGGGAAGCAATGAGCAGTTCTTC. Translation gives CAWRGQGSNEQFF.

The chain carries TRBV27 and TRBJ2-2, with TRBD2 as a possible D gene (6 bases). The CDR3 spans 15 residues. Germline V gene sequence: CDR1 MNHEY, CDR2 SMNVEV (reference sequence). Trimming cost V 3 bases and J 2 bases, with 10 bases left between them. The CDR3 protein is CASSLPSDNTGELFF. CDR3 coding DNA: TGTGCCAGCAGTTTGCCTAGCGACAACACCGGGGAGCTGTTTTTT.

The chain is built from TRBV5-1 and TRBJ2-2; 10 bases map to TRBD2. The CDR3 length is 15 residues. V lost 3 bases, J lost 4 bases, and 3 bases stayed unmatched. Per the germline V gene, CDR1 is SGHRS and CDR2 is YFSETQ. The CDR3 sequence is CASSSGTSATGELFF. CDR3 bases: TGCGCCAGCAGCTCCGGGACTAGCGCCACCGGGGAGCTGTTTTTT.

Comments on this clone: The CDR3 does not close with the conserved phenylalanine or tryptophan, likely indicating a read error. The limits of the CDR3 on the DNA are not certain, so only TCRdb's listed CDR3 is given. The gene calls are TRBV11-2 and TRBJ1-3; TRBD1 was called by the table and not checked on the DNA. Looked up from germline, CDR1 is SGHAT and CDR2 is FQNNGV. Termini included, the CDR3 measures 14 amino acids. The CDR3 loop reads CASSLRQDRSPHDI.

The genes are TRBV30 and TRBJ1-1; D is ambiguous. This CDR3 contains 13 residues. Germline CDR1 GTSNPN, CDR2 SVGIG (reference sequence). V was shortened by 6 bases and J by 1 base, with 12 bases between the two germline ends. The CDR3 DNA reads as TGTGCCTGCAAAGACGGGGAGAACACTGAAGCTTTCTTT. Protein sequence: CACKDGENTEAFF. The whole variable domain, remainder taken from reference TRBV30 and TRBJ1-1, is SQTIHQWPATLVQPVGSPLSLECTVEGTSNPNLYWYRQAAGRGLQLLFYSVGIGQISSEVPQNLSASRPQDRQFILSSKKLLLSDSGFYLCACKDGENTEAFFGQGTRLTVV.

The CDR3 loop is CASTALEAFF. In DNA form, the CDR3 reads TGTGCCAGCACCGCCCTAGAAGCTTTCTTT. This chain uses TRBV2 with TRBJ1-1, with unresolved D. V was trimmed by 7 bases and J by 8 bases, leaving 8 bases between them. Per germline, CDR1 SNHLY and CDR2 FYNNEI. This CDR3 has 10 amino acids.

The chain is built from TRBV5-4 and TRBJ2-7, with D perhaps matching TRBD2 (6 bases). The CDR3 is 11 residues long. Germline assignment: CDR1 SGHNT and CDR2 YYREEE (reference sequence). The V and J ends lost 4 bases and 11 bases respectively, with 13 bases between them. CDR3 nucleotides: TGTGCCAGCAGCCGTTCGGGGGTAGAGTACTTC. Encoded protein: CASSRSGVEYF.

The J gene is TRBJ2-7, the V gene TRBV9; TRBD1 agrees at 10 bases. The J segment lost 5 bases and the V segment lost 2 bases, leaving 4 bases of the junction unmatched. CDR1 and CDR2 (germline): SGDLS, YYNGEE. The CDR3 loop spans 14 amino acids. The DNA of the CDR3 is TGTGCCAGCAGCGTCGGGACAGGGGCCCACGAGCAGTACTTC. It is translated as CASSVGTGAHEQYF.

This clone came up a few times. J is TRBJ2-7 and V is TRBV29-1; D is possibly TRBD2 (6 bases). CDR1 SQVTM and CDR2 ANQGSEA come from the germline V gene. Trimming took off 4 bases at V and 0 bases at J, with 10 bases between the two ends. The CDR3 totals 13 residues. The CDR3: CSVVREVSYEQYF. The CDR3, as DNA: TGCAGCGTTGTGAGGGAGGTCTCCTACGAGCAGTACTTC.

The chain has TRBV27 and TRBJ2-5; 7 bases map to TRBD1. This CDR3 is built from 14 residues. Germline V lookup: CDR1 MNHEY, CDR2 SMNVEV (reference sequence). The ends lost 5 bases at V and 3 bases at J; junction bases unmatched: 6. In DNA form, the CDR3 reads TGTGCCAGCAGTGAGACAGGGCGGGAAGAGACCCAGTACTTC. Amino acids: CASSETGREETQYF.

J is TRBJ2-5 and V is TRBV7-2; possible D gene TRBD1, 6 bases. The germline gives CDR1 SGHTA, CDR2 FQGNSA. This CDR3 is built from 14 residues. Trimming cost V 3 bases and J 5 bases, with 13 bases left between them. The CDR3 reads CASSLDSRGETQYF. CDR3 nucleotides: TGTGCCAGCAGCTTGGACAGTCGAGGGGAGACCCAGTACTTC.

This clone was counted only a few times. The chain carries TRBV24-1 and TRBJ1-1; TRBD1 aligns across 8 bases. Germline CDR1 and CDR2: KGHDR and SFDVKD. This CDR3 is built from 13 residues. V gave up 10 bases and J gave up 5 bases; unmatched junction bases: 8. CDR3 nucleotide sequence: TGTGCCACAAGTACAGGGGGAGGGACTGAAGCTTTCTTT. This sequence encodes CATSTGGGTEAFF.

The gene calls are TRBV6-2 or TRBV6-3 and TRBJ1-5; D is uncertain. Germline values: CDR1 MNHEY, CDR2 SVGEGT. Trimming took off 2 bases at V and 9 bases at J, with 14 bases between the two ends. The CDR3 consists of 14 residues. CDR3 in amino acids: CASSYAVAAGPQHF. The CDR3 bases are TGTGCCAGCAGTTACGCAGTAGCAGCGGGGCCCCAGCATTTT.

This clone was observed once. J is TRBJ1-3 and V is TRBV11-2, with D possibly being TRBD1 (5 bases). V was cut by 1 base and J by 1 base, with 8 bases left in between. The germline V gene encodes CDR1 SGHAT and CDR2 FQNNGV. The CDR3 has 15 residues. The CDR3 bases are TGTGCCAGCAGCTTAGGGCGGGGGTCTGGAAACACCATATATTTT. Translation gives CASSLGRGSGNTIYF.

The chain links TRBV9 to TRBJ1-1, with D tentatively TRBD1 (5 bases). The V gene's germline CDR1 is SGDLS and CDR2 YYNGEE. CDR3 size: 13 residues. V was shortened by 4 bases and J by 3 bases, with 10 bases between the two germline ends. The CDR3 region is CASSSDTDTEAFF. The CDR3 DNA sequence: TGTGCCAGCAGCTCGGACACCGACACTGAAGCTTTCTTT.

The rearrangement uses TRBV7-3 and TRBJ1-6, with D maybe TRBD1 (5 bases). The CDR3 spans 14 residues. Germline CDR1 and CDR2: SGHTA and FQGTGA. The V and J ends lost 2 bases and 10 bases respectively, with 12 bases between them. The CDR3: CASSLGGLGSPLHF. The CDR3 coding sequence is TGTGCCAGCAGCTTAGGGGGGTTAGGGTCACCCCTCCACTTT.

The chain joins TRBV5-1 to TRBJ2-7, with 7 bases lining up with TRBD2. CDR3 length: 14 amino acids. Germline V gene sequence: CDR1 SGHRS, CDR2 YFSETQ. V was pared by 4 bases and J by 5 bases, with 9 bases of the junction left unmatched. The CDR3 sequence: CASSLGMGRDEQYF. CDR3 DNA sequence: TGCGCCAGCAGCCTAGGGATGGGGAGGGACGAGCAGTACTTC.